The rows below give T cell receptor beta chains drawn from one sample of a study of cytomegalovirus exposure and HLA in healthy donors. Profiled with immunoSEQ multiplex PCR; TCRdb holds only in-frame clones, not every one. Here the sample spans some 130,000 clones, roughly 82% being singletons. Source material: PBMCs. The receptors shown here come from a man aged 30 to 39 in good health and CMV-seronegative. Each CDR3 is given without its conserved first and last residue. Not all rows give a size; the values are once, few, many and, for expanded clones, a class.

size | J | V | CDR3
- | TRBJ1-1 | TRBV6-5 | ASTLTGGNTEAF
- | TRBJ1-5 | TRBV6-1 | ASTGTGVSHQPQH
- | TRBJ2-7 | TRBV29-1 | SAWTPPYEQY
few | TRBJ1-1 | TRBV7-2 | ASSLAGYEAF
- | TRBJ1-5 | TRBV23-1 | ARVQGLYSNQPQH
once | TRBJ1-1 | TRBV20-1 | SASPGAF
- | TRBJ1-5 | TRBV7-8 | ASSLARFQVNQPQH
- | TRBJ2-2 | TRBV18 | ASSPQLLVSDTGELF
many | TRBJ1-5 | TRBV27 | ASSLYGNSNQPQH
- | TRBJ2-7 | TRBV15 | ATSRDLAGEQY
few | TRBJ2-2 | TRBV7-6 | ASSLMSGELF
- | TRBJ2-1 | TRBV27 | ASTKRERSYNEQF